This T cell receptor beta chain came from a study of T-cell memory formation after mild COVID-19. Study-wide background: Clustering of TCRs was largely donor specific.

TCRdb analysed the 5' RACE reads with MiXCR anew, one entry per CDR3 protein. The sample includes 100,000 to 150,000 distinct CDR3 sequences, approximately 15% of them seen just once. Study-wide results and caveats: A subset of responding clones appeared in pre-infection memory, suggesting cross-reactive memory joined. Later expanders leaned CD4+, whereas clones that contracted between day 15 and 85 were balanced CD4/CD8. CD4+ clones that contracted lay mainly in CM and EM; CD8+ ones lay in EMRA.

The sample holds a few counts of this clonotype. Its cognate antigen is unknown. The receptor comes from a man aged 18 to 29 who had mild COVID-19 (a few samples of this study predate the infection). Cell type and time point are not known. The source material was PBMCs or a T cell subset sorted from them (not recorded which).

DNA of the CDR3: TGTGCCAGCAGTTCACAGGGGAGATCAGATACGCAGTATTTT. Protein product: CASSSQGRSDTQYF. The J gene is TRBJ2-3, the V gene TRBV2, with 7 bases aligning to TRBD1. Germline CDR1 SNHLY, CDR2 FYNNEI. The CDR3 spans 14 residues. Losses at the gene ends were 5 bases for V and 4 bases for J; bases not matched to a gene: 6.